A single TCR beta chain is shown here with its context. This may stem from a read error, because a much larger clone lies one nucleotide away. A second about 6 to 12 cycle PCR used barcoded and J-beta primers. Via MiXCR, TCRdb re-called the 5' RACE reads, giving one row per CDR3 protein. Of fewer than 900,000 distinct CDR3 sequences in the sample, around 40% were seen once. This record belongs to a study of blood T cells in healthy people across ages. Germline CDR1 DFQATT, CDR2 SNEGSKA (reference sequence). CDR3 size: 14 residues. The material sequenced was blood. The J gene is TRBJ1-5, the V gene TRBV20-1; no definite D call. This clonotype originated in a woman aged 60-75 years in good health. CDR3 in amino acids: CSAQSRTDLQPRHF. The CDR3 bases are TGCAGTGCCCAGTCCCGGACTGATCTCCAGCCCCGGCATTTT.